This is a list of T cell receptor beta chains from one sample in a study of metastatic and nonmetastatic thyroid tumors. TCRdb re-analyzed the PCR reads through MiXCR. The table includes approximately 35,000 clones, under 40% detected once. Sequencing used tumor tissue. The source of these receptors is a female donor with papillary thyroid cancer or a benign thyroid nodule (not recorded which). Some clones in this sample may be carry-over from other donors' samples. Each CDR3 is given without its conserved first and last residue. Some rows mark clone size as missing; the rest say once, few, many or name a class of expanded clone.

v_call: TRBV7-3; clone_size: -; j_call: TRBJ1-1; cdr3_aa: ASSYRTGGRTEAF
v_call: TRBV5-1; clone_size: -; j_call: TRBJ2-1; cdr3_aa: TSSGVGTYNEQF
v_call: TRBV28; clone_size: few; j_call: TRBJ2-1; cdr3_aa: ASRPDIFNEQF
v_call: TRBV20-1; clone_size: -; j_call: TRBJ2-1; cdr3_aa: SASPGGSREQF
v_call: TRBV6-4; clone_size: few; j_call: TRBJ2-1; cdr3_aa: ASSEDSGSRNEQF
v_call: TRBV4-2; clone_size: few; j_call: TRBJ1-4; cdr3_aa: ASSSNEKLF
v_call: TRBV19; clone_size: medium-sized; j_call: TRBJ1-5; cdr3_aa: ASSIGWNRDYNQPQH
v_call: TRBV6-5; clone_size: -; j_call: TRBJ2-3; cdr3_aa: ASSYGLRGTDTQY
v_call: TRBV4-1; clone_size: -; j_call: TRBJ1-6; cdr3_aa: ASSHLSGTGGSPLH
v_call: TRBV2; clone_size: few; j_call: TRBJ2-7; cdr3_aa: ASQQGLYYEQY
v_call: TRBV11-2; clone_size: -; j_call: TRBJ2-1; cdr3_aa: ASSKRTGSYNEQF
v_call: TRBV15; clone_size: few; j_call: TRBJ2-1; cdr3_aa: ATTRGGVEQF
v_call: TRBV30; clone_size: -; j_call: TRBJ2-1; cdr3_aa: AWSVGRDEQF
v_call: TRBV6-1; clone_size: few; j_call: TRBJ1-1; cdr3_aa: ASSDSGNTEAF
v_call: TRBV30; clone_size: many; j_call: TRBJ1-1; cdr3_aa: AWRGKGFTEAF
v_call: TRBV11-2; clone_size: -; j_call: TRBJ2-1; cdr3_aa: ASSAPGPYNEQF
v_call: TRBV7-2; clone_size: -; j_call: TRBJ1-2; cdr3_aa: ASSWGTGSGYT
v_call: TRBV2; clone_size: -; j_call: TRBJ2-2; cdr3_aa: ASSAGPVGELF
v_call: TRBV2; clone_size: -; j_call: TRBJ2-1; cdr3_aa: ASSEDGGALYEQF
v_call: TRBV20-1; clone_size: -; j_call: TRBJ2-1; cdr3_aa: SARGGYYHNEQF
v_call: TRBV19; clone_size: -; j_call: TRBJ2-3; cdr3_aa: ASSFLAEGDTQY
v_call: TRBV4-2; clone_size: -; j_call: TRBJ2-6; cdr3_aa: ASSPEPLSASGANVLT
v_call: TRBV28; clone_size: -; j_call: TRBJ2-3; cdr3_aa: ASSLKEPFTDTQY
v_call: TRBV20-1; clone_size: -; j_call: TRBJ2-7; cdr3_aa: SARDQWTGRGEQY